The entry below describes one TCR beta chain. Antigen specificity is unknown. The sample comes from a study of shared clonotypes between healthy human individuals. General study results and limits: Rarefaction gave evidence that sorted-subset sequencing remained incomplete despite large depth. Donor clonotype sharing was expected to depend on sequencing depth.

200 ng DNA, 25,000 to 30,000 T cell genomes, went into each sorted-subset replicate PCR. Assay: immunoSEQ multiplex PCR; the TCRdb copy retains only in-frame clones and omits some. The table includes approximately 2,000,000 clones, approximately 90% detected once. The germline V gene encodes CDR1 LNHNV and CDR2 YYDKDF (reference sequence). The length of the CDR3 is 15 residues. The V end lost 1 base, the J end lost 10 bases, and 19 bases lay between the germline ends. The sequenced sample consisted of naive CD4+ T cells from PBMCs. Regarding subset: CD45RA+ positively selected. The clonotype originates from a man aged 18 to 29 in good health. Some clones in this sample may be carry-over from other donors' samples. The chain links TRBV15 to TRBJ2-5; D assignment may be TRBD1 or TRBD2 (7 bases each). CDR3: CATSRGPPTGEGQYF. DNA for the CDR3: TGTGCCACCAGCAGAGGACCCCCCACAGGGGAGGGCCAGTACTTC.